This is a list of T cell receptor beta chains from one sample in a study of blood T cell repertoires in COVID-19. Assay used: immunoSEQ multiplex PCR; TCRdb lists only in-frame clones, some missing. In the table there are about 160,000 clones, 80% to 90% of which are singletons. Input material: PBMCs or T cells enriched from blood (not recorded which). Receptors originate from a woman aged 50 to 60 in a cohort exposed to, infected with or recovered from COVID-19 (not recorded which). Both conserved end residues are part of each CDR3. D genes are given only for firm matches. A clone size is listed for some rows: how often the clone was seen (once, few, many), or a class if it is expanded.

CDR3 DNA: TGTGCCAGCAGCGAAAAGGACAGGGTCTCTGGCTACACCTTC
CDR3 protein: CASSEKDRVSGYTF
CDR3 length: 14
V gene: TRBV5-4
clone size: .
D gene: TRBD1
J gene: TRBJ1-2

CDR3 DNA: TGTGCCAGCAGCCCAAGCGGGGGGGCAGATACGCAGTATTTT
CDR3 protein: CASSPSGGADTQYF
CDR3 length: 14
V gene: TRBV7-3
clone size: .
D gene: TRBD2
J gene: TRBJ2-3

CDR3 DNA: TGTGCCAGCAGCGGGTATGGGGGCCCCAGGGATGAGCAGTTCTTC
CDR3 protein: CASSGYGGPRDEQFF
CDR3 length: 15
V gene: TRBV5-6
clone size: .
D gene: .
J gene: TRBJ2-1

CDR3 DNA: TGTGCCAGCAGCGTTAACGGGGGGAACACCGGGGAGCTGTTTTTT
CDR3 protein: CASSVNGGNTGELFF
CDR3 length: 15
V gene: TRBV9
clone size: once
D gene: .
J gene: TRBJ2-2

CDR3 DNA: TGTGCCAGCAGTTTCTCGTCCCAAGAGACCCAGTACTTC
CDR3 protein: CASSFSSQETQYF
CDR3 length: 13
V gene: TRBV27
clone size: .
D gene: .
J gene: TRBJ2-5

CDR3 DNA: TGTGCCAGCAGCTTGGAGGGTCTCAGGGGGCTATCTAATGAAAAACTGTTTTTT
CDR3 protein: CASSLEGLRGLSNEKLFF
CDR3 length: 18
V gene: TRBV5-5
clone size: .
D gene: TRBD1
J gene: TRBJ1-4

CDR3 DNA: TGTGCCAGCAGTCGGGACAGGGACACTGAAGCTTTCTTT
CDR3 protein: CASSRDRDTEAFF
CDR3 length: 13
V gene: TRBV27
clone size: .
D gene: TRBD1
J gene: TRBJ1-1

CDR3 DNA: TGTGCCAGCAGCTCCAAGGGGGCGAGGAACACTGAAGCTTTCTTT
CDR3 protein: CASSSKGARNTEAFF
CDR3 length: 15
V gene: TRBV11-2
clone size: .
D gene: TRBD1
J gene: TRBJ1-1

CDR3 DNA: TGTGCCAGCAGGCCTTTGGGACAGACCTACGAGCAGTACTTC
CDR3 protein: CASRPLGQTYEQYF
CDR3 length: 14
V gene: TRBV6-2/TRBV6-3
clone size: .
D gene: TRBD1
J gene: TRBJ2-7

CDR3 DNA: TGTGCCAGCAGCCCCCGACGGACAGGAAAGAACACCGGGGAGCTGTTTTTT
CDR3 protein: CASSPRRTGKNTGELFF
CDR3 length: 17
V gene: TRBV5-4
clone size: few
D gene: TRBD1
J gene: TRBJ2-2

CDR3 DNA: TGTGCCAGCAGTTTCCCCCCCAATATAGCGGGAGCTCGATACGAGCAGTACTTC
CDR3 protein: CASSFPPNIAGARYEQYF
CDR3 length: 18
V gene: TRBV28
clone size: few
D gene: TRBD2
J gene: TRBJ2-7

CDR3 DNA: TGTGCCAGTAGTATTCGGGACAGCCGCTACAATGAGCAGTTCTTC
CDR3 protein: CASSIRDSRYNEQFF
CDR3 length: 15
V gene: TRBV19
clone size: .
D gene: TRBD1
J gene: TRBJ2-1

CDR3 DNA: TGCGCCAGCAGCCCGGGGACTGACACCGGGGAGCTGTTTTTT
CDR3 protein: CASSPGTDTGELFF
CDR3 length: 14
V gene: TRBV5-1
clone size: .
D gene: .
J gene: TRBJ2-2

CDR3 DNA: TGTGCCAGCAGTTCTGTACAGGGGTGGAATGAGCAGTTCTTC
CDR3 protein: CASSSVQGWNEQFF
CDR3 length: 14
V gene: TRBV28
clone size: .
D gene: TRBD1
J gene: TRBJ2-1

CDR3 DNA: TGTGCCAGCAGCTTAGCGCAGGGGTCTGGAAACACCATATATTTT
CDR3 protein: CASSLAQGSGNTIYF
CDR3 length: 15
V gene: TRBV7-8
clone size: .
D gene: .
J gene: TRBJ1-3

CDR3 DNA: TGTGCCAGTAGCAGCGGACAGGCCTCTGGGGCCAACGTCCTGACTTTC
CDR3 protein: CASSSGQASGANVLTF
CDR3 length: 16
V gene: TRBV19
clone size: once
D gene: TRBD1
J gene: TRBJ2-6

CDR3 DNA: TGTGCCAGCAGCCAGACTAGCGGAAGTGAGCAGTTCTTC
CDR3 protein: CASSQTSGSEQFF
CDR3 length: 13
V gene: TRBV7-3
clone size: .
D gene: TRBD2
J gene: TRBJ2-1

CDR3 DNA: TGTGCCAGCAGTGATCTGAGGGACAGCGCTGATGGCTACACCTTC
CDR3 protein: CASSDLRDSADGYTF
CDR3 length: 15
V gene: TRBV2
clone size: .
D gene: TRBD1
J gene: TRBJ1-2

CDR3 DNA: TGTGCCAGCAGCTTGCCTAGCGGGAGGACTGGGGCCAACGTCCTGACTTTC
CDR3 protein: CASSLPSGRTGANVLTF
CDR3 length: 17
V gene: TRBV5-4
clone size: .
D gene: TRBD2
J gene: TRBJ2-6

CDR3 DNA: TGTGCAAGTCGCTTCGGAGCGGACGTCGCAGATACGCAGTATTTT
CDR3 protein: CASRFGADVADTQYF
CDR3 length: 15
V gene: TRBV12-2
clone size: .
D gene: .
J gene: TRBJ2-3

CDR3 DNA: TGTGCCAGCAGCCCATTACAGGGTTTCGCGGCCGAGCAGTACTTC
CDR3 protein: CASSPLQGFAAEQYF
CDR3 length: 15
V gene: TRBV5-6
clone size: few
D gene: .
J gene: TRBJ2-7

CDR3 DNA: TGCACCAGCAGCCCGGGACTAGCGGGAAAAAAGTCCTACGAGCAGTACTTC
CDR3 protein: CTSSPGLAGKKSYEQYF
CDR3 length: 17
V gene: TRBV1
clone size: .
D gene: .
J gene: TRBJ2-7

CDR3 DNA: TGCGCCAGCAGCTCCGGACTAGCGGGAGTAGGGGTGTACTTC
CDR3 protein: CASSSGLAGVGVYF
CDR3 length: 14
V gene: TRBV5-1
clone size: .
D gene: TRBD2
J gene: TRBJ2-7

CDR3 DNA: TGTGCCACTAAAAAACAGGGGGCGGAGAACTATGGCTACACCTTC
CDR3 protein: CATKKQGAENYGYTF
CDR3 length: 15
V gene: TRBV28
clone size: few
D gene: TRBD1
J gene: TRBJ1-2

CDR3 DNA: TGTGCCAGCAGGGTAGCGGGGGGGAGTGATAGAAATGAGCAGTTCTTC
CDR3 protein: CASRVAGGSDRNEQFF
CDR3 length: 16
V gene: TRBV2
clone size: .
D gene: TRBD2
J gene: TRBJ2-1

CDR3 DNA: TGCAGTGCTAGTGAGGGGACAGGACGCAATTCACCCCTCCACTTT
CDR3 protein: CSASEGTGRNSPLHF
CDR3 length: 15
V gene: TRBV20-1
clone size: .
D gene: TRBD1
J gene: TRBJ1-6

CDR3 DNA: TGTGCCAGCAGTGAAGGACAGGGCGGCGAGCAGTACTTC
CDR3 protein: CASSEGQGGEQYF
CDR3 length: 13
V gene: TRBV2
clone size: .
D gene: TRBD1
J gene: TRBJ2-7

CDR3 DNA: TGCGCCAGCAGCTCCCGATACAGAGATACGCAGTATTTT
CDR3 protein: CASSSRYRDTQYF
CDR3 length: 13
V gene: TRBV5-1
clone size: .
D gene: .
J gene: TRBJ2-3

CDR3 DNA: TGTGCCAGCAGCCGGGACAGGGGTTACAATGAGCAGTTCTTC
CDR3 protein: CASSRDRGYNEQFF
CDR3 length: 14
V gene: TRBV14
clone size: .
D gene: TRBD1
J gene: TRBJ2-1

CDR3 DNA: TGTGCCAGCAGCTTTGGAGAGACTAATGAAAAACTGTTTTTT
CDR3 protein: CASSFGETNEKLFF
CDR3 length: 14
V gene: TRBV13
clone size: .
D gene: .
J gene: TRBJ1-4

CDR3 DNA: TGTGCCAGCAGCGTAGCCGATAATTCACCCCTCCACTTT
CDR3 protein: CASSVADNSPLHF
CDR3 length: 13
V gene: TRBV9
clone size: .
D gene: .
J gene: TRBJ1-6

CDR3 DNA: TGTGCCAGCAGTTTATCCCTCGGAAACACCATATATTTT
CDR3 protein: CASSLSLGNTIYF
CDR3 length: 13
V gene: TRBV12-3/TRBV12-4
clone size: .
D gene: .
J gene: TRBJ1-3

CDR3 DNA: TGTGCCAGCAGCCCTCCCGGGACAAGCAATCAGCCCCAGCATTTT
CDR3 protein: CASSPPGTSNQPQHF
CDR3 length: 15
V gene: TRBV28
clone size: .
D gene: .
J gene: TRBJ1-5

CDR3 DNA: TGTGCCAGCAGTGAGAGGGCACAGGGATACAATGAGCAGTTCTTC
CDR3 protein: CASSERAQGYNEQFF
CDR3 length: 15
V gene: TRBV6-1
clone size: few
D gene: .
J gene: TRBJ2-1